The subject of this entry is one T cell receptor beta chain. Generated by immunoSEQ multiplex PCR, the TCRdb table keeps only in-frame clones and is missing some. The repertoire holds around 150,000 clones, with around 80% as singletons. This CDR3 is built from 16 residues. J was trimmed by 4 bases and V by 0 bases; bases with no gene match: 7. CDR1 is SGHTS, CDR2 YDEGEE, per germline. This record comes from a study of blood T cell repertoires in COVID-19. Sequencing input: PBMCs or T cells enriched from blood (not recorded which). The receptor comes from a woman aged 55-69 years who had recovered from COVID-19. The chain employs TRBV5-8 and TRBJ1-3, with 7 bases matching TRBD1. For the CDR3, the DNA is TGTGCCAGCAGCTTGGTTTTAGGGACAGACGGAAACACCATATATTTT. Translation gives CASSLVLGTDGNTIYF.